This T cell receptor (beta chain) comes out of a study of post-analysis software for immune sequencing data (dated by TCRdb to the mid-2010s). The study in broad terms: Relapsing-remitting, secondary progressive and progressive-relapsing multiple sclerosis were recorded as disease courses, and subtype annotation was lacking for some patients. The multiple sclerosis patient repertoires were compared with around ten previously published healthy control repertoires from donors aged roughly 6 to 27 years. A subset of samples was prepared in parallel using single-end sample barcoding, then pooled and co-amplified after Illumina adapter ligation.

To demonstrate the VDJtools post-analysis software, the study profiled TCR beta repertoires from the peripheral blood of about 13 young patients with multiple sclerosis. The multiple sclerosis patients were children and adolescents ranging in age from roughly 6 to 16 years. Germline trimming: 6 bases from V, 5 bases from J; junction bases outside gene matches: 5. CDR3 length: 13 amino acids, cysteine to phenylalanine. Only CDR3 DNA remains: 39 bases, in frame from the first base. As encoded in the germline V gene (reference sequence), CDR1 is DFQATT while CDR2 is SNEGSKA. Library preparation used PCR. TCRdb records Illumina HiSeq 2500 as the sequencer. Unique molecular identifiers were incorporated into TCR beta cDNA libraries to reduce PCR and sequencing biases. Some 500,000 cDNA molecules were obtained per 1 to 10 million input T cells, so each molecule approximated one T cell. Patient libraries were prepared and sequenced with the same protocol used for the earlier healthy control dataset. Samples belonging to the same batch were prepared together, multiplexed and sequenced on a shared HiSeq lane. The authors processed their data as follows. Raw barcoded reads were processed with MIGEC, discarding single-read molecular identifier groups before consensus assembly and CDR3 extraction. VDJtools was used for post-analysis of the clonotype tables, and diversity was normalized by down-sampling every dataset to the size of the smallest sample. Repertoire overlap clustering matched CDR3 amino acid but not nucleotide sequences to correct batch-related cross-sample contamination. Using fastp trimming at Q25 and MiXCR clonotype assembly, TCRdb reanalyzed the public sequencing data and kept in-frame beta chains. A single entry per CDR3 protein holds the most common genes and DNA from its merged rows. It is TCRdb's table, rather than the study itself, that gives the V and J calls and clone size. In this sample the table shows 750,000 to 950,000 distinct CDR3 sequences, roughly 50% of which occur a single time. Approximately 4.5% of the sample is taken by the ten largest.

In its sample, this clonotype was seen a few times. Its antigen remains undetermined. There are no base qualities to consult, and no much larger clone falls within one base. The study at large found these results: About 5 TRBV segments, including TRBV5-6, TRBV5-1 and TRBV20-1, were significantly more frequent in patients than controls. Compared with controls, multiple sclerosis patients had significantly lower normalized Chao1 diversity, a finding suggesting substantial peripheral T-cell clonal expansion. The multiple sclerosis patient group was slightly younger than the control group. Direct clustering with F measure showed strong co-clustering of samples prepared in the same batch, prompting a batch-effect correction.

This receptor was identified in a girl aged 5-17 years with multiple sclerosis. The V and J genes are TRBV20-1 and TRBJ2-7, and 12 junction bases match TRBD1. What was sequenced was blood. The bases are TGCAGTGCGGGGGACAGGGGGCTTAACGAGCAGTACTTC. Protein translation: CSAGDRGLNEQYF.